The present T cell receptor (beta chain) was sequenced within a study of T cell repertoires in cytomegalovirus infection. J was trimmed by 0 bases and V by 7 bases; bases with no gene match: 8. This CDR3 spans 16 amino acids. TCRdb re-derived calls from the reads in MiXCR, one entry per CDR3 protein. The data hold approximately 1,000,000 distinct CDR3 sequences, with roughly 31% observed a single time. About this clonotype: Its target is unknown.

The starting material was cultured CD8+ T cells from PBMCs, obtained from culture after CMV antigen stimulation. This chain connects TRBV12-3 or TRBV12-4 to TRBJ2-1; 8 nucleotides line up with TRBD1. The receptor was derived from a human donor in good health (CMV status not recorded). Some clones in this sample may be carry-over from other donors' samples. This CDR3 is CASNIPGQGSYNEQFF. The CDR3 DNA is TGTGCCAGCAACATACCAGGACAGGGCTCCTACAATGAGCAGTTCTTC.